This record concerns one T cell receptor beta chain sequence. Its antigen is as yet unknown. The data originate from a study of T cells in tumors after PD-1 blockade. As for the study in general: During anti-PD-1 treatment, some patients continued daily vismodegib 150 mg. Study results and limitations: About 41% of tumor TCR clonotypes were also found in blood.

The repertoire was sequenced with immunoSEQ multiplex PCR; TCRdb's copy has only in-frame clones and lacks some. Here the sample spans about 19,000 clones, over 70% being singletons. This receptor was obtained from a human donor with advanced basal cell or squamous cell carcinoma (not recorded which). The sample was PBMCs, taken after anti-PD-1 therapy.

The CDR3 is CASIPPGLGRHEQYF. In nucleotides, the CDR3 is TGTGCCAGCATTCCCCCGGGACTAGGGCGGCACGAGCAGTACTTC. The rearrangement links TRBV6-5 to TRBJ2-7; 8 bases line up with TRBD2. In germline, CDR1 is MNHEY, CDR2 SVGAGI. The CDR3 extends over 15 amino acids. After removal of 7 bases from V and 5 bases from J, the junction contained 13 bases not matched to a gene.